The 26 T cell receptor beta chains given below trace back to one sample, sequenced in a study of human T cells and chemical hapten exposure (dated by TCRdb to about 2021). The sample's time point label is to be understood as: patch test 1, 2 weeks after DPC sensitization. Reading the label with the study, this specimen's treatment or condition is: therapeutic diphenylcyclopropenone sensitization with weekly scalp DPC. The library was made by RACE. Sequenced on a NextSeq 500. TCRdb trimmed the raw reads at Q25, called clones with MiXCR and kept productive beta chains. Entries that share a CDR3 protein sequence are merged under the most common genes and DNA. This sample comprises around 380,000 distinct CDR3 sequences, roughly 5% of them detected only once. Around 2% of the sample rests with the top ten. Sequenced material: whole blood, taken in connection with sensitization to the hapten diphenylcyclopropenone (DPC). The source is a woman in her 50s with alopecia areata. Some clones in this sample may be carry-over from other donors' samples.

The rearrangement uses TRBV6-5 and TRBJ2-1, with 9 bases lining up with TRBD2. The CDR3 is 16 amino acids. V lost 6 bases, J lost 2 bases, and 8 bases stayed unmatched. Germline CDR1 is MNHEY and CDR2 is SVGAGI. The CDR3 nucleotides read TGTGCCAGCAGCAACGGGCTAGCGGGAACCTACAATGAGCAGTTCTTC. Its translation is CASSNGLAGTYNEQFF.

This clonotype has ten or more counts. The chain has TRBV3-1 and TRBJ2-1; D might be TRBD1 (5 bases). CDR1 and CDR2 (germline): LGHDT, YNNKEL (reference sequence). The length of the CDR3 is 16 residues. Trimming removed 0 bases at V and 8 bases at J, with 17 bases between. The CDR3 sequence is CASSQDWQGEGDEQFF. Here the CDR3 DNA reads TGTGCCAGCAGCCAAGATTGGCAGGGTGAAGGGGATGAGCAGTTCTTC.

The rearrangement links TRBV28 to TRBJ2-3; TRBD2 aligns across 13 bases. V shed 9 bases, J shed 4 bases, and the junction held 4 bases outside the gene matches. From germline, CDR1 is MDHEN and CDR2 SYDVKM. There are 14 residues in the CDR3. CDR3 DNA: TGTGCCAGTCTGGGACTAGCGGGATCAGATACGCAGTATTTT. It codes for CASLGLAGSDTQYF. The variable domain in full, with the rest retrieved from reference TRBV28 and TRBJ2-3, is DVKVTQSSRYLVKRTGEKVFLECVQDMDHENMFWYRQDPGLGLRLIYFSYDVKMKEKGDIPEGYSVSREKKERFSLILESASTNQTSMYLCASLGLAGSDTQYFGPGTRLTVL.

This clonotype was counted many times. The chain has TRBV28 and TRBJ2-7, with TRBD1 matching 7 bases. There are 14 residues in the CDR3. Germline assignment: CDR1 MDHEN and CDR2 SYDVKM. J was trimmed by 6 bases and V by 3 bases; bases with no gene match: 8. The CDR3 DNA sequence: TGTGCCAGCAGTTTTGCAGGGGGTCGGGCCGAGCAGTACTTC. It specifies CASSFAGGRAEQYF. Complete variable domain (other parts from reference TRBV28 and TRBJ2-7): DVKVTQSSRYLVKRTGEKVFLECVQDMDHENMFWYRQDPGLGLRLIYFSYDVKMKEKGDIPEGYSVSREKKERFSLILESASTNQTSMYLCASSFAGGRAEQYFGPGTRLTVT.

This clonotype was recorded at least ten times. The chain uses TRBV5-1 and TRBJ2-3; the D gene is possibly TRBD1 (5 bases). This CDR3 contains 14 residues. From germline, CDR1 is SGHRS and CDR2 YFSETQ. V lost 0 bases, J lost 2 bases, and 7 bases lay in between. The CDR3: CASSLGTNTDTQYF. The CDR3 DNA follows: TGCGCCAGCAGCTTGGGGACAAACACAGATACGCAGTATTTT.

This sequence joins TRBV23-1 and TRBJ2-3, with D possibly being TRBD2 (7 bases). TRBV23-1 is an ORF; its function is uncertain. The CDR3 loop spans 18 amino acids. The germline V and J ends were trimmed by 4 bases and 5 bases, with 25 bases remaining between them. The CDR3 is CASSLYGGGTRFGDTQYF. The CDR3 DNA reads as TGCGCCAGCAGTCTCTATGGGGGGGGCACCCGGTTTGGAGATACGCAGTATTTT.

This clonotype was counted ten times or more. This sequence joins TRBV10-1 and TRBJ2-5; 8 nucleotides match TRBD2. Germline V gene data show CDR1 as WNHNN and CDR2 as SYGVQD (reference sequence). With 8 bases clipped from V and 4 bases from J, the junction kept 6 bases outside the gene matches. CDR3 length equals 13 residues. CDR3 sequence (DNA): TGCGCCAGCTCCGGGACTAGGGGAGAGACCCAGTACTTC. It translates to CASSGTRGETQYF.

This clonotype was picked up a small number of times. CDR3 nucleotides: TGTGCCAGCAGCCCCAAGGCTAGCGGGGTCCCAGATACGCAGTATTTT. This encodes CASSPKASGVPDTQYF. The rearrangement links TRBV13 to TRBJ2-3; TRBD2 aligns across 9 bases. V lost 5 bases, J lost 4 bases, and 10 bases stayed unmatched. CDR1 is PRHDT and CDR2 is FYEKMQ in the germline V gene (reference sequence). The CDR3 extends over 16 amino acids.

V is TRBV6-1 and J is TRBJ1-1; tentatively, D is TRBD1 (5 bases). V lost 5 bases and J 5 bases, leaving 15 bases between the germline ends. CDR3 size: 14 residues. The germline CDR1 and CDR2 sequences are MNHNS and SASEGT. The CDR3 sequence: CASSQTQGGTEAFF. The CDR3 bases are TGTGCCAGCAGTCAAACCCAGGGTGGTACTGAAGCTTTCTTT.

The CDR3 here is CASSGTAELHGPQHF. In DNA, the CDR3 is TGTGCCAGCAGCGGGACGGCCGAACTTCATGGGCCCCAGCATTTT. This chain joins TRBV2 and TRBJ1-5; a possible D gene is TRBD1 (5 bases). Germline assignment: CDR1 SNHLY and CDR2 FYNNEI. The CDR3 runs 15 residues. V lost 6 bases and J 9 bases, leaving 21 bases between the germline ends. The full variable domain, its missing parts supplied by reference TRBV2 and TRBJ1-5, is EPEVTQTPSHQVTQMGQEVILRCVPISNHLYFYWYRQILGQKVEFLVSFYNNEISEKSEIFDDQFSVERPDGSNFTLKIRSTKLEDSAMYFCASSGTAELHGPQHFGDGTRLSIL.

This clonotype was counted ten times or more. The genes are TRBV5-1 and TRBJ1-1; D unclear. The CDR3 runs 15 residues. The germline V gene encodes CDR1 SGHRS and CDR2 YFSETQ. Trimming removed 0 bases from V and 2 bases from J, with 11 bases in between. CDR3 in DNA: TGCGCCAGCAGCTTGGATCCGGCTGCAAACACTGAAGCTTTCTTT. Translated: CASSLDPAANTEAFF.

This clonotype showed up just a few times. V is TRBV3-1 and J is TRBJ2-2, with D tentatively TRBD2 (6 bases). The CDR3 loop spans 16 amino acids. V lost 3 bases to trimming and J lost 0 bases, with 11 bases between them. CDR1 LGHDT and CDR2 YNNKEL come from the germline V gene (reference sequence). CDR3 sequence: CASSHSGTSNTGELFF. Here the CDR3 DNA reads TGTGCCAGCAGCCACTCCGGGACTTCGAACACCGGGGAGCTGTTTTTT.

V gene TRBV6-5 combines with J gene TRBJ1-1; 7 bases fit TRBD1. The CDR3 contains 14 residues. Germline V gene lookup returns CDR1 MNHEY and CDR2 SVGAGI. J was trimmed by 5 bases and V by 5 bases; bases with no gene match: 8. The CDR3 protein is CASSAYRGDTEAFF. CDR3 in DNA: TGTGCCAGCAGTGCTTACAGGGGAGATACTGAAGCTTTCTTT.

This clonotype has a count of ten or more. The gene calls are TRBV20-1 and TRBJ1-6; weak D call: TRBD1 (5 bases). V was pared by 5 bases and J by 7 bases, with 18 bases between. The length of the CDR3 is 15 residues. Germline assignment: CDR1 DFQATT and CDR2 SNEGSKA (reference sequence). The CDR3 reads CSADRDAGRNSPLHF. The CDR3 DNA follows: TGCAGTGCTGACCGGGACGCGGGGCGGAATTCACCCCTCCACTTT.

This clonotype has at least ten counts. V and J are TRBV13 and TRBJ2-1; unclear D gene. V dropped 0 bases and J dropped 6 bases, with 12 bases sitting between them. Germline values: CDR1 PRHDT, CDR2 FYEKMQ (reference sequence). CDR3 length: 15 amino acids. The CDR3 bases are TGTGCCAGCAGCTTAGGGCCCCCGTATGGCAATGAGCAGTTCTTC. Translation gives CASSLGPPYGNEQFF.

This clonotype has only a few counts. CDR3 protein: CASRLAGPSYEQYF. The CDR3 DNA is TGCGCCAGCAGACTAGCGGGTCCTTCCTACGAGCAGTACTTC. This rearrangement joins TRBV5-1 to TRBJ2-7; TRBD2 aligns across 9 bases. Germline CDR1 SGHRS, CDR2 YFSETQ. The CDR3 length is 14 residues. With 5 bases clipped from V and 1 base from J, the junction kept 4 bases outside the gene matches.

This clonotype has just a few counts. The rearrangement links TRBV11-2 to TRBJ2-3; D uncertain. Germline assignment: CDR1 SGHAT and CDR2 FQNNGV. The CDR3 runs to 11 residues. Deletions cut 5 bases from V and 10 bases from J, with 10 bases between. DNA of the CDR3: TGTGCCAGCAGCCGTTCCGGGTCGCAGTATTTT. It codes for CASSRSGSQYF.

The V gene is TRBV4-1, the J gene TRBJ1-1; perhaps TRBD1 as D (5 bases). V was cut by 0 bases and J by 1 base, with 18 bases left in between. CDR1 is MGHRA, CDR2 YSYEKL, per germline. This CDR3 has 18 amino acids. DNA for the CDR3: TGCGCCAGCAGCCAAGATAGAGGTAGGGGAGTCCCGAACACTGAAGCTTTCTTT. Protein: CASSQDRGRGVPNTEAFF.

Comment on this clonotype: The germline gene is not matched at one end of the junction; a read error may be the cause. The chain is built from TRBV11-2 and TRBJ2-1; 8 bases line up with TRBD1. This CDR3 comprises 15 residues. Germline V gene lookup returns CDR1 SGHAT and CDR2 FQNNGV. The CDR3 nucleotides read TGTGGCAGCAGCTTTCCGGGACAGGAATACAATGAGCAGTTCTTC. Translated: CGSSFPGQEYNEQFF.

The DNA for the CDR3 is TGTGCCAGTAGTATCGAGGGACGTGTAGCCGAGCAGTACTTC. This gives the protein CASSIEGRVAEQYF. The chain employs TRBV19 and TRBJ2-7, with D possibly called TRBD1 or TRBD2 (5 bases each). This CDR3 region has 14 residues. V gave up 3 bases and J gave up 6 bases, with 15 bases separating them. Germline CDR1 and CDR2: LNHDA and SQIVND (reference sequence).

This clonotype appeared many times. This chain links TRBV3-1 with TRBJ2-7; 10 nucleotides match TRBD2. Germline CDR1 LGHDT, CDR2 YNNKEL (reference sequence). Trimming took 2 bases from V and 7 from J; bases not matched to a gene: 17. The CDR3 contains 18 residues. CDR3 loop: CASSQFPSGGPLPGEQYF. DNA of the CDR3: TGTGCCAGCAGCCAATTCCCTAGCGGGGGACCCCTCCCGGGGGAGCAGTACTTC.

Only a few counts were recorded for this clonotype. The chain has TRBV5-4 and TRBJ1-6, with a weak D call TRBD1 (6 bases). The CDR3 loop spans 16 amino acids. CDR1 SGHNT and CDR2 YYREEE come from the germline V gene (reference sequence). Deletions cut 2 bases from V and 0 bases from J, with 9 bases between. This CDR3 is CASSFGQSSYNSPLHF. CDR3 DNA sequence: TGTGCCAGCAGCTTCGGACAGAGCTCCTATAATTCACCCCTCCACTTT.

This clonotype was seen at least ten times. The V call is TRBV5-1, the J call TRBJ1-6; D gene uncertain. Between the trimmed V and J ends, which lost 0 bases and 9 bases, there was a span of 13 bases. There are 15 residues in the CDR3. Germline V gives CDR1 SGHRS, CDR2 YFSETQ. The CDR3 DNA reads TGCGCCAGCAGCTTGGTGGAGGCCGAGGGTTCACCCCTCCACTTT. This sequence encodes CASSLVEAEGSPLHF.

V is TRBV7-7 and J is TRBJ2-2, with D possibly being TRBD1 or TRBD2 (6 bases each). V was pared by 5 bases and J by 4 bases, with 20 bases between. The CDR3 covers 17 residues. The germline gives CDR1 SSHAT, CDR2 FNYEAQ (reference sequence). CDR3 protein: CASSRDTQGGVTGELFF. The CDR3 nucleotides are TGTGCCAGCAGCCGGGACACCCAAGGCGGGGTCACCGGGGAGCTGTTTTTT.

This clonotype was found many times. The chain has TRBV7-2 and TRBJ1-4, with D possibly TRBD1 on 6 matching bases. This CDR3 is 16 amino acids long. V lost 1 base and J lost 6, with 15 bases in between. Germline V lookup: CDR1 SGHTA, CDR2 FQGNSA. CDR3 region: CASSLGPGEADEKLFF. The CDR3 DNA follows: TGTGCCAGCAGCTTAGGCCCAGGGGAGGCAGATGAAAAACTGTTTTTT.

The table lists this clonotype with many counts. V and J are TRBV2 and TRBJ1-6; weak D call: TRBD1 (6 bases). Germline V lookup: CDR1 SNHLY, CDR2 FYNNEI. The V end was cut by 3 bases, the J end by 10 bases, with 13 bases between. This CDR3 spans 14 amino acids. The CDR3 DNA follows: TGTGCCAGCAGTGAGAACAGGGACACCTCACCCCTCCACTTT. It encodes CASSENRDTSPLHF.